The sample holds one count of the clone carrying this T cell receptor (beta chain). Method: immunoSEQ multiplex PCR; TCRdb's copy keeps in-frame clones and lacks some. This sample has approximately 40,000 clones, with around nine tenths found just once. These data belong to a study of blood T cell repertoires in COVID-19. Study details: Acute and convalescent COVID-19 specimens originated in the United States, Italy and Spain.

V lost 6 bases to trimming and J lost 5 bases; unmatched junction nucleotides: 10. Germline CDR1 reads SNHLY; CDR2 reads FYNNEI. The CDR3 consists of 15 residues. The sequence came from a man between 60 and 75 years old with COVID-19, enrolled during active disease. This rearrangement joins TRBV2 to TRBJ1-5, with 7 bases lining up with TRBD1. The sample was peripheral blood. The CDR3 loop is CASSPRDSRDQPQHF. Here the CDR3 DNA reads TGTGCCAGCAGCCCCCGGGACAGTAGAGATCAGCCCCAGCATTTT.